This T cell receptor beta chain comes out of a study of cytomegalovirus exposure and HLA in healthy donors. The primer mix had 60 Vbeta and 13 Jbeta primers. Here immunoSEQ multiplex PCR was the method, and the copy in TCRdb shows in-frame clones only, minus some. The table records 150,000 or so clones, just over 70% of them present only once. The study's findings and limits: The authors later found TCR association rates varying by HLA locus, with DRB1 most and HLA-C fewest. Confirmation was obtained in vitro that three CMV-associated chains are specific for CMV antigens. Accurate HLA-A and HLA-B prediction from TCR beta sequences was reported for most subjects. Reported results showed that the classifier diagnosed cytomegalovirus status with high specificity and sensitivity.

About this clone itself: Its antigen is unidentified. One junction end disagrees with the germline gene, perhaps due to a read error.

Germline loops: CDR1 SSHAT, CDR2 FNYEAQ (reference sequence). This CDR3 spans 15 amino acids. V gene TRBV7-7 combines with J gene TRBJ2-2; perhaps TRBD1 as D (6 bases). Source material: PBMCs. This receptor was obtained from a human donor in good health. CDR3 in DNA: TGTGCTAGCAGCTCGACAGGTGTTGACACCGGGGAGCTGTTTTTT. Translated: CASSSTGVDTGELFF. The variable domain in full, completed from reference TRBV7-7 and TRBJ2-2, reads GAGVSQSPRYKVTKRGQDVTLRCDPISSHATLYWYQQALGQGPEFLTYFNYEAQPDKSGLPSDRFSAERPEGSISTLTIQRTEQRDSAMYRCASSSTGVDTGELFFGEGSRLTVL.